This entry features one TCR beta chain sequence. Per the authors' pipeline: By means of reference gene primer amplification, nucleated cell counts were estimated. The repertoire was sequenced with immunoSEQ multiplex PCR; TCRdb's copy has only in-frame clones and lacks some. V, J and clone size derive from that table, while D and trimming were established from the DNA sequence. Among 200,000 or so clones listed, roughly 83% were seen once. This sample is drawn from a study of blood T cell repertoires in COVID-19. Trimming removed 0 bases at V and 12 bases at J, with 16 bases between. The V gene's germline CDR1 is LGHNA and CDR2 YNFKEQ. The CDR3 loop spans 14 amino acids.

Sequences were obtained from PBMCs or T cells enriched from blood (not recorded which). The gene calls are TRBV4-2 and TRBJ2-3; a possible D gene is TRBD2 (6 bases). This clonotype originated in a woman between 40 and 50 years old with acute COVID-19. The CDR3 sequence: CASSQEGELAPQYF. The CDR3 DNA is TGTGCCAGCAGCCAAGAAGGGGAACTAGCTCCCCAGTATTTT.